This TCR beta chain was profiled in a study of control samples from healthy donors and cancer patients. This CDR3 has 17 residues. Germline V gene lookup returns CDR1 KGHDR and CDR2 SFDVKD. V was clipped by 7 bases and J by 3 bases; unmatched bases: 14. The protocol was immunoSEQ multiplex PCR, while the TCRdb copy is restricted to in-frame clones and leaves out a portion. In the table there are 100,000 or so clones, approximately 90% of which are singletons. The genes are TRBV24-1 and TRBJ2-1; 7 bases map to TRBD1. The sequencing sample was made of blood. The TCR comes from a woman aged 50 to 60 in good health. The CDR3 protein is CATSEGGSGIDYNEQFF. The CDR3, as DNA: TGTGCCACCAGCGAAGGGGGCTCCGGGATCGACTACAATGAGCAGTTCTTC.